These T cell receptor beta chains were read from a single sample in a study of blood T cells in healthy people across ages. TCRdb called the 5' RACE reads again in MiXCR, with one record for every CDR3 protein. Here the sample spans about 1.4 million distinct CDR3 sequences, approximately 59% being singletons. Material for sequencing was blood. All receptors derive from a young man in good health. The CDR3 runs from the conserved cysteine through the conserved F or W. A D gene is named only where the DNA matches it firmly. Clone size appears in some rows only: once, few, many, or a class for an expanded clone.

>TRBV5-1|-|TRBJ2-4|few|16
TGCGCCAGCAGCTTGGGTGGACCCAAGCCTGGGGACATTCAGTACTTC
CASSLGGPKPGDIQYF
>TRBV12-3/TRBV12-4|TRBD2|TRBJ2-1|-|18
TGTGCCAGCAGCCAAAGGTTAGGAGCGGGAGGGCCCCTCAATGAGCAGTTCTTC
CASSQRLGAGGPLNEQFF
>TRBV5-1|-|TRBJ1-1|-|14
TGCGCCAGCAGCAGTGGGACCGCTCACACTGAAGCTTTCTTT
CASSSGTAHTEAFF
>TRBV4-3|-|TRBJ2-1|few|17
TGCGCCAGCAGCCAAGAGCTTGGGAGTCCCGCGCACAATGAGCAGTTCTTC
CASSQELGSPAHNEQFF
>TRBV20-1|-|TRBJ1-2|few|17
TGCAGTGCTAGAGGAGGCGAGGAACCCAAACACGCCGGGGGCTACACCTTC
CSARGGEEPKHAGGYTF
>TRBV4-2|-|TRBJ1-2|-|15
TGTGCCAGCAGCCAAGACAGGAACAGGGACTATGGCTACACCTTC
CASSQDRNRDYGYTF
>TRBV6-5|-|TRBJ2-7|few|15
TGTGCCAGCAGTTACTCGAGTGGGAGAGGCTACGAGCAGTACTTC
CASSYSSGRGYEQYF
>TRBV7-9|TRBD2|TRBJ2-3|-|21
TGTGCCAGCAGCCCCTGGCTAGCGGGATATCCCCCACACAGAAGGGAAGATACGCAGTATTTT
CASSPWLAGYPPHRREDTQYF
>TRBV5-1|-|TRBJ2-3|few|16
TGCGCCAGCAGCTTTTCTGTTCGGGAGAGTACAGATACGCAGTATTTT
CASSFSVRESTDTQYF
>TRBV7-6|-|TRBJ2-1|-|13
TGTGCCAGCAGCTTAGGGCAGGTTGATGAGCAGTTCTTC
CASSLGQVDEQFF
>TRBV7-7|-|TRBJ2-3|-|15
TGTGCTAGCAGCCTCGGACTCCATAGCACAGATACGCAGTATTTT
CASSLGLHSTDTQYF
>TRBV7-2|TRBD1|TRBJ2-4|-|16
TGTGCCAGCAGCTTAGCCCTGGGACAGGGAGGAAACATTCAGTACTTC
CASSLALGQGGNIQYF
>TRBV20-1|TRBD2|TRBJ2-7|-|15
TGCAGTGCCATCCTTCTAGCGGGAGATCGCTACGAGCAGTACTTC
CSAILLAGDRYEQYF
>TRBV2|TRBD2|TRBJ2-1|few|10
TGTGCCAGCGGGGGGGATGAGCAGTTCTTC
CASGGDEQFF